Ten or more counts support the clone carrying this TCR beta chain. The data are from a study of blood T cells in healthy people across ages. There are 15 residues in the CDR3. The J segment lost 4 bases and the V segment lost 0 bases, leaving 3 bases of the junction unmatched. Germline assignment: CDR1 SGHTA and CDR2 FQGTGA. A second PCR of 7 to 11 cycles used a sample-barcoded 5' primer and a J-beta primer mix. TCRdb independently ran MiXCR on the 5' RACE reads; one entry per CDR3 protein. The sample includes about 1.1 million distinct CDR3 sequences, more than 30% of them seen just once. The rearrangement links TRBV7-3 to TRBJ2-1, with 7 bases fitting TRBD2. The clonotype comes from a man aged 18-30 years in good health. Material for sequencing was blood. The CDR3 coding sequence is TGTGCCAGCAGCTTAACGCCTAGCGGATACAATGAGCAGTTCTTC. It is translated as CASSLTPSGYNEQFF.